The rows below give T cell receptor beta chains drawn from one sample of a study of shared clonotypes between healthy human individuals. Clones were read by immunoSEQ multiplex PCR, and TCRdb kept only the in-frame ones, dropping some. Seen here are some 2,100,000 clones, 85% to 95% observed once, and the top ten hold more than 1.5%. The sequencing input was naive CD8+ T cells from PBMCs. Receptors were obtained from a man aged 18 to 35 in good health. Some clones in this sample may be carry-over from other donors' samples. Each CDR3 is given with its conserved first and last residue. The order of the fields is D gene, V gene, CDR3 protein. The D gene is left open where the match is weak.

d_call: NA
v_call: TRBV5-1
cdr3_aa: CASSLAGEALMNTEAFF

d_call: NA
v_call: TRBV10-3
cdr3_aa: CAMAPGGTEAFF

d_call: NA
v_call: TRBV7-9
cdr3_aa: CASSLVGNEQFF

d_call: NA
v_call: TRBV27
cdr3_aa: CASSPRRTPLDEQFF

d_call: NA
v_call: TRBV5-1
cdr3_aa: CASSLKFREIDWDEQFF

d_call: NA
v_call: TRBV19
cdr3_aa: CASSIRQASTDTQYF

d_call: TRBD2
v_call: TRBV10-3
cdr3_aa: CAISESSGELDTQYF

d_call: TRBD2
v_call: TRBV5-1
cdr3_aa: CASSLEGAGGPDTGELFF

d_call: NA
v_call: TRBV6-1
cdr3_aa: CASRTWGRDTQYF

d_call: TRBD1
v_call: TRBV4-1
cdr3_aa: CASRRQGLNEKLFF